Sequencing of this TCR beta chain was carried out in a study of identifying expanded T cells in peripheral blood. V was clipped by 4 bases and J by 2 bases, with 19 bases between them. Per the germline V gene, CDR1 is SGHTS and CDR2 is YDEGEE. The CDR3 runs to 18 residues. Produced via immunoSEQ multiplex PCR; TCRdb's table is partial and in-frame only. The table records 75,000 to 90,000 clones, 70% to 90% of them present only once. The chain joins TRBV5-8 to TRBJ2-6, with D possibly matching TRBD1 (6 bases). The sequence was obtained from a person between 18 and 70 years old in good health. Sequenced: blood. In DNA, the CDR3 is TGTGCCAGCAGCACGGCGCAGGGGCGGGCGCCTGGGGCCAACGTCCTGACTTTC. This codes for CASSTAQGRAPGANVLTF.